This TCR beta chain stems from a study of radiotherapy plus CTLA-4 blockade in lung cancer. As for this clone: Its antigen is currently unknown.

This table comes from immunoSEQ multiplex PCR, and its TCRdb copy is limited to in-frame clones, with some not included. The sample carries about 82,000 clones, around 72% recorded once. Study-level points and caveats: Radiotherapy with ipilimumab was followed by blood expansion of tumor-derived clones.

This CDR3 comprises 15 residues. Trimming stripped 4 bases from V and 1 base from J, with 14 bases between. Germline CDR1 SGHNT, CDR2 YYREEE (reference sequence). The TCR was taken from a human donor with non-small cell lung cancer that progressed on radiotherapy plus ipilimumab. This rearrangement joins TRBV5-4 to TRBJ1-1, with D possibly matching TRBD1 (5 bases). This sample comprised peripheral blood, obtained from a patient treated with radiotherapy plus ipilimumab. For the CDR3, the DNA is TGTGCCAGCAGCAAATCTTTGGGGGGGAACACTGAAGCTTTCTTT. Translating it yields CASSKSLGGNTEAFF.